The entry below gives a single T cell receptor beta chain sequence along with its context. Its target is not known. It was by quantitative 5'-RACE with molecular barcodes that TCR beta libraries were made. Using its own MiXCR run on the 5' RACE reads, TCRdb lists one record per CDR3 protein. In the table there are around 890,000 distinct CDR3 sequences, 12% of which are singletons. The data stem from a study of CD8 T cells in ankylosing spondylitis. Study outcomes and limitations: The clones that were linked to disease were reported to be significantly enriched in matched synovial fluid samples from ankylosing spondylitis patients. Existing reports had already noted some motif variants in reactive arthritis synovial fluid and blood. Ankylosing spondylitis blood appeared to carry a characteristic TCR beta motif of roughly eight highly homologous variants. CD8+ by phenotype, disease-linked clones were relatively rare in peripheral blood.

CDR3 length: 13 amino acids. Germline CDR1 and CDR2: SEHNR and FQNEAQ (reference sequence). V was cut by 5 bases and J by 3 bases, with 7 bases left in between. This receptor was taken from a male donor with ankylosing spondylitis. The source material was blood, either unsorted or a sorted T cell fraction (not recorded which). The chain is built from TRBV7-9 and TRBJ2-2; the D is unclear. CDR3 DNA: TGTGCCAGCAGCGAAACCTACACCGGGGAGCTGTTTTTT. Its protein is CASSETYTGELFF.